This T cell receptor (beta chain) comes out of a study of OX40 agonist ivuxolimab in advanced cancers. About the research overall: Patients' therapy was ivuxolimab, an antibody that acts as an agonist of OX40 (CD134). Overall study findings and caveats: Not determined was the antigen specificity of the expanded peripheral T cells. More expanded clones were found, on average, in CD8+ than in CD4+ T cells.

Profiled with immunoSEQ multiplex PCR; TCRdb holds only in-frame clones, not every one. The profile shows 53,000 or so clones, 65% to 85% of them singletons. Germline V gene data show CDR1 as SGHTA and CDR2 as FQGTGA. V was trimmed by 4 bases and J by 5 bases, leaving 9 bases between them. The CDR3 extends over 13 amino acids. A note on this clone: Its cognate antigen is unknown.

The specimen was CD4+ or CD8+ T cells sorted from blood, collected in a trial of the OX40 agonist ivuxolimab. The chain joins TRBV7-3 to TRBJ2-1; D is uncertain. The sequence came from an adult with an advanced solid tumor such as melanoma, head and neck, liver or kidney cancer. The CDR3 loop reads CASSWTVDNEQFF. Written as DNA, the CDR3 is TGTGCCAGCAGCTGGACGGTAGACAATGAGCAGTTCTTC.